This T cell receptor (beta chain) was captured in a study of blood T cell repertoires in COVID-19 (dated by TCRdb to 2018 to 2020). Background for the entire study: Samples from collaborators originated in the United States, Italy and Spain and spanned both the acute and convalescent phases of COVID-19. The prospective study material was composed of cDNA or gDNA derived from T cells, B-cell-depleted T cells, or PBMCs. Deeply sampled blood TCRbeta repertoires from subjects exposed to, actively infected with, or recovered from COVID-19 were included in the dataset. A freely available public database, intended as a resource for researchers studying the immune response to SARS-CoV-2, is where the repertoires were released. Samples were obtained from the ongoing ImmuneRACE study (first 160 participants) and from some 1,300 subjects provided by 6 global collaborators. Sample metadata almost always included a de-identified subject ID, COVID-19 status, age in years and sex. Where available, HLA class I and class II types were taken from metadata supplied by the sample provider and were not determined by assay-based typing. Overall study outcomes, separate from this receptor: How much clinical and demographic metadata was included differed by source and by participant, and the metadata was provided uncurated.

As concerns this clone: This receptor's antigen is unknown. Nothing much larger sits one base from this clone, and base qualities are not available.

Based on the germline V gene, the CDR1 and CDR2 sequences are MNHEY and SVGEGT. V and J are trimmed by 2 bases and 5 bases, and the gene matches miss 6 bases of the junction. From the cysteine up to the phenylalanine, the CDR3 has a length of 15 residues. Of all the DNA, just the CDR3 is kept, 45 bases in frame from base 1. The immunoSEQ Assay, a bias-controlled multiplex PCR, was used to amplify TCRbeta CDR3 regions from genomic DNA. The study's processing was this. The number of nucleated cells in each sample was estimated from the amplification of reference gene primers within the assay. To quantify the absolute abundance of each unique TCRbeta CDR3 rearrangement, sequence reads were collapsed and filtered. For each sample, productive Simpson clonality was calculated as the square root of Simpson's diversity index across productive rearrangements. This immuneACCESS table, as held by TCRdb, lists in-frame sequences with V and J called but not all clones. Of the missing ones, under half trace to an unresolved V gene in checked studies; the others have no known cause. That table supplies the V and J calls and clone size; D and trimming were determined from the DNA. The table for this sample lists under 250,000 clones; approximately 85% of them were counted only once. The ten largest clones take up about 2.5% of the sample.

At one collaborating source in Seattle, patients were enrolled during active infection and were followed longitudinally through the course of disease. Whole blood was collected in K2EDTA tubes by collaborating institutions according to the institutions' own protocols. For TCRbeta analysis, collaborators shipped samples as frozen whole blood, isolated PBMCs, or DNA extracted from either of those sample types. The source of this sequence is a woman aged 70-85 years with COVID-19, enrolled during active disease. Material: peripheral blood. The rearranged segments are TRBV6-2 or TRBV6-3 and TRBJ2-1; the junction holds 7 bases that match TRBD2. The nucleotide sequence reads as follows: TGTGCCAGCAGTTACCATAGCGGGTGGGACAATGAGCAGTTCTTC. The resulting protein is CASSYHSGWDNEQFF.